This TCR beta chain is drawn from a study of blood T cell repertoires in COVID-19. On the study more broadly: Italy, Spain and the United States were the sources of the convalescent and acute COVID-19 samples. The analysed material was cDNA or gDNA that came from T cells, B-cell-depleted T cells, or PBMCs.

The CDR3 sequence is 13 residues long. Germline CDR1 SGHTA, CDR2 FQGTGA. Trimming took 5 bases from V and 2 from J, leaving 9 bases between them. As processed by the authors: It was from reference gene primer amplification that nucleated cell counts were estimated. Method: immunoSEQ multiplex PCR; TCRdb's copy keeps in-frame clones and lacks some. V, J and clone size reflect that table, while D and trimming were determined from the DNA. The data show 75,000 to 100,000 clones, around 87% seen once. This rearrangement joins TRBV7-3 to TRBJ2-5; the D is unclear. The source material was peripheral blood. The source is a human donor with acute or convalescent COVID-19. The donor label of this sample is uncertain. The chain's CDR3 is CASSPVPQETQYF. Here the CDR3 DNA reads TGTGCCAGCAGCCCCGTCCCTCAAGAGACCCAGTACTTC.